This T cell receptor (beta chain) derives from a study of cytomegalovirus exposure and HLA in healthy donors. General study points: Reportedly, TCR beta sequences accurately predicted HLA-A and HLA-B alleles in most subjects.

Donors likely had unrecorded immune exposures despite being nominally healthy when sampled. About this clone itself: Its target is not known. One end of the junction is discordant with germline, which a read error may explain.

The CDR3 is made up of 15 amino acids. Germline V gives CDR1 MNHEY, CDR2 SVGAGI. Amplification used 60 Vbeta primers and 13 Jbeta primers. Produced via immunoSEQ multiplex PCR; TCRdb's table is partial and in-frame only. The repertoire holds around 150,000 clones, with 70% to 80% as singletons. Sample: PBMCs. The rearrangement joins TRBV6-5 to TRBJ1-1; the D gene is possibly TRBD1 (5 bases). This TCR derives from a man between 25 and 39 years old in good health and CMV-seronegative. The CDR3 region has the DNA TGTGCCAGCAGTTACTCAGACAGCCCAGGGACTGAAGCTTCCTTT. This translates into CASSYSDSPGTEASF.